The source of this T cell receptor (beta chain) is a study of blood T cells in healthy people across ages. Study findings and constraints: Diversity of TCR beta per million T cells declined in a roughly linear way with age. Because donor CMV status was unknown, expanded clonotype changes were possibly confounded. Fewer expanded clones and more diversity marked long-lived versus aged donors.

This clonotype occurred a few times. Its specificity is unknown. Germline lookup yields CDR1 MGHDK and CDR2 SYGVNS. CDR3 length equals 17 residues. Trimming cost V 5 bases and J 1 base; bases outside gene matches: 14. Through a sample-barcoded 5' primer and a J-beta primer mix, a second PCR was run for roughly 7 to 12 cycles. All cDNA molecules were each tagged by a template-switch adaptor with 12 random nucleotides. TCRdb itself ran the 5' RACE reads through MiXCR, one entry per CDR3 protein. The sample comprises approximately 1.5 million distinct CDR3 sequences, under 55% of which are singletons, and under 5% rests with the top ten.

The chain couples TRBV25-1 to TRBJ2-7; the match to TRBD1 covers 7 bases. The clonotype comes from a woman between 18 and 29 years old in good health. Sample: blood. CDR3 protein: CASSWGTTGAESYEQYF. CDR3 DNA: TGTGCCAGCAGTTGGGGGACCACAGGGGCTGAGTCCTACGAGCAGTACTTC.